This T cell receptor (beta chain) was sequenced during a study of T cells in Graves' hyperthyroidism and ophthalmopathy. Whole-study results and caveats: Blood also held most thyroid clonotypes expanded beyond 0.001. Stable hyperthyroidism and ophthalmopathy were separated using 13 V-J signatures.

Hyperthyroidism patients were newly diagnosed, had disease duration under 2 months, and were aged 18 to 65 years. Diagnoses were made from clinical symptoms, serum measures (thyroxine and TRAb), thyroid ultrasound and orbital computed tomography. A note on this clonotype: Its antigen is still unknown.

The CDR3 regions of TCR beta were amplified from RNA transcripts. Primed by the HTBI set, a first-round RT-PCR was run on the TCR CDR3. TCRdb itself ran the multiplex PCR reads through MiXCR, one entry per CDR3 protein. The table has more than 40,000 distinct CDR3 sequences, around 49% seen once. The receptor comes from a woman in her 50s with Graves' hyperthyroidism. The material sequenced was peripheral blood or thyroid tissue (not recorded which).

The chain's CDR3 is CASSLATGGGKTEAFF. In DNA, the CDR3 is TGTGCCAGCAGCTTAGCCACAGGGGGTGGGAAGACTGAAGCTTTCTTT. The chain carries TRBV7-6 and TRBJ1-1, with 8 bases lining up with TRBD1. V lost 0 bases to trimming and J lost 5 bases; unmatched junction nucleotides: 8. The CDR3 length is 16 residues. The germline V gene has CDR1 SGHVS and CDR2 FNYEAQ.